These T cell receptor beta chains were read from a single sample in a study of Ad26.COV2.S vaccination and SARS-CoV-2 variants. Method: immunoSEQ multiplex PCR; TCRdb's copy keeps in-frame clones and lacks some. Here the sample spans 380,000 or so clones, more than 85% being singletons. This specimen was peripheral blood, taken in a trial of Ad26.COV2.S vaccine versus placebo. All receptors derive from a person aged 18-60 years who received the Ad26.COV2.S COVID-19 vaccine or a placebo. Each CDR3 is given with its conserved first and last residue. The D gene is left open where the match is weak. Clone size is stated in some rows and not others, as once, few, many or a class when expanded.

. | TRBJ2-3 | TRBV2 | TRBD2 | CASGGDTDTQYF | TGTGCCAGCGGGGGGGACACAGATACGCAGTATTTT
. | TRBJ2-3 | TRBV10-3 | TRBD1 | CAIRDRGRIDTQYF | TGTGCCATCAGGGACAGGGGGCGGATAGATACGCAGTATTTT
. | TRBJ1-1 | TRBV6-4 | . | CASRERGTNTEAFF | TGTGCCAGCAGGGAAAGGGGAACGAACACTGAAGCTTTCTTT
. | TRBJ1-1 | TRBV15 | . | CATSRDRFGEAFF | TGTGCCACCAGCAGAGATCGGTTCGGTGAAGCTTTCTTT
. | TRBJ2-7 | TRBV6-2/TRBV6-3 | . | CASSRSPYEQYF | TGTGCCAGCAGCCGAAGCCCCTACGAGCAGTACTTC
. | TRBJ2-1 | TRBV5-4 | TRBD2 | CASRRAGGPYNEQFF | TGTGCCAGCAGGAGAGCGGGGGGGCCTTACAATGAGCAGTTCTTC
. | TRBJ2-4 | TRBV14 | TRBD1 | CASSHQSRTGQNIQYF | TGTGCCAGCAGCCACCAGTCGAGGACAGGGCAAAACATTCAGTACTTC
few | TRBJ1-1 | TRBV5-1 | . | CASSLGTEAFF | TGCGCCAGCAGCTTGGGGACAGAAGCTTTCTTT
. | TRBJ2-3 | TRBV4-3 | . | CASSQDRTRPNTQYF | TGCGCCAGCAGCCAAGACCGAACTAGGCCGAATACGCAGTATTTT
. | TRBJ1-2 | TRBV3-1/TRBV3-2 | TRBD1 | CASSHPGGSLYGYTF | TGTGCCAGCAGCCACCCAGGGGGCAGCCTTTATGGCTACACCTTC
. | TRBJ2-7 | TRBV6-2/TRBV6-3 | . | CASSYLGRDSYEQYF | TGTGCCAGCAGTTACTTGGGACGGGACTCCTACGAGCAGTACTTC
. | TRBJ2-5 | TRBV19 | . | CASGSDREGETQYF | TGTGCCAGTGGGTCAGACAGGGAGGGGGAGACCCAGTACTTC
. | TRBJ1-1 | TRBV19 | TRBD1 | CASSIAHRGEAFF | TGTGCCAGTAGTATAGCTCACAGGGGTGAAGCTTTCTTT
. | TRBJ2-3 | TRBV28 | . | CASKSSPTYTDTQYF | TGTGCCAGCAAATCCTCCCCAACCTACACAGATACGCAGTATTTT
once | TRBJ1-1 | TRBV6-2/TRBV6-3 | TRBD1 | CASSLTGVNTEAFF | TGTGCCAGCAGTTTAACAGGGGTGAACACTGAAGCTTTCTTT
few | TRBJ1-1 | TRBV19 | . | CASSWARGTEAFF | TGTGCCAGTAGTTGGGCCCGGGGCACTGAAGCTTTCTTT
. | TRBJ1-1 | TRBV5-1 | TRBD1 | CASSFQGGTEAFF | TGCGCCAGCAGCTTCCAGGGGGGCACTGAAGCTTTCTTT
. | TRBJ2-1 | TRBV5-1 | . | CASSLEGRRDNEQFF | TGCGCCAGCAGCTTGGAAGGGCGGCGGGACAATGAGCAGTTCTTC
. | TRBJ1-1 | TRBV4-2 | . | CASSQVPGLGSAEAFF | TGTGCCAGCAGCCAAGTTCCAGGGTTAGGTAGCGCTGAAGCTTTCTTT
. | TRBJ1-5 | TRBV29-1 | . | CSVEDRRAPSYRPQHF | TGCAGCGTTGAAGATCGCAGGGCCCCGTCCTATCGGCCCCAGCATTTT
medium-sized | TRBJ2-7 | TRBV14 | . | CASSYDTYEQYF | TGTGCCAGCAGCTACGACACTTACGAGCAGTACTTC
. | TRBJ2-5 | TRBV7-7 | TRBD2 | CASSPRTSGQETQYF | TGTGCTAGCAGCCCCCGGACTAGCGGCCAAGAGACCCAGTACTTC
. | TRBJ1-6 | TRBV5-8 | . | CASSLVLRQDNSPLHF | TGTGCCAGCAGCTTAGTCTTGAGACAGGACAATTCACCCCTCCACTTT
. | TRBJ2-3 | TRBV19 | . | CASSIGPAGHTDTQYF | TGTGCCAGTAGTATTGGACCAGCGGGACACACAGATACGCAGTATTTT
once | TRBJ1-6 | TRBV27 | TRBD1 | CASSLAGGYNSPLHF | TGTGCCAGCAGTTTAGCAGGGGGCTATAATTCACCCCTCCACTTT
once | TRBJ2-2 | TRBV5-8 | TRBD2 | CASSQGLAGGPGGELFF | TGTGCCAGCAGCCAGGGACTAGCGGGGGGGCCTGGCGGGGAGCTGTTTTTT
. | TRBJ2-5 | TRBV11-2 | . | CASSLEGGPQETQYF | TGTGCCAGCAGCTTAGAGGGGGGTCCCCAAGAGACCCAGTACTTC
. | TRBJ2-5 | TRBV2 | . | CASRVNTDQETQYF | TGTGCCAGCAGAGTTAACACGGACCAAGAGACCCAGTACTTC
. | TRBJ1-1 | TRBV4-3 | . | CASSQVTGGGYTEAFF | TGCGCCAGCAGCCAAGTCACGGGAGGGGGGTACACTGAAGCTTTCTTT
once | TRBJ2-7 | TRBV3-1/TRBV3-2 | . | CASSQDRAYEQYF | TGTGCCAGCAGCCAAGATAGGGCCTACGAGCAGTACTTC
. | TRBJ1-1 | TRBV19 | . | CASSILGTLNTEAFF | TGTGCCAGTAGTATTCTAGGGACACTGAACACTGAAGCTTTCTTT
. | TRBJ2-2 | TRBV3-1/TRBV3-2 | . | CASSQAYRRDTNTGELFF | TGTGCCAGCAGCCAAGCATACAGGCGGGACACGAACACCGGGGAGCTGTTTTTT
. | TRBJ2-5 | TRBV28 | TRBD2 | CASSSSGVAETQYF | TGTGCCAGCAGTAGTAGCGGGGTGGCAGAGACCCAGTACTTC
. | TRBJ2-2 | TRBV21-1 | . | CASSKASGQARADTGELFF | TGTGCCAGCAGCAAAGCTTCCGGACAGGCGAGAGCTGACACCGGGGAGCTGTTTTTT
. | TRBJ2-1 | TRBV28 | TRBD1 | CASSQGQGDEQFF | TGTGCCAGCAGCCAAGGACAGGGGGACGAGCAGTTCTTC
once | TRBJ1-6 | TRBV9 | . | CASSQHDSPLHF | TGTGCCAGCAGCCAGCACGATTCACCCCTCCACTTT
. | TRBJ1-2 | TRBV3-1/TRBV3-2 | . | CASSPSGNYGYTF | TGTGCCAGCAGCCCTAGTGGGAACTATGGCTACACCTTC
. | TRBJ2-1 | TRBV7-2 | TRBD2 | CASSLVSGGNNEQFF | TGTGCCAGCAGCTTAGTTAGCGGGGGAAACAATGAGCAGTTCTTC
. | TRBJ2-7 | TRBV2 | TRBD1 | CASSVQGSNYEQYF | TGTGCCAGCAGTGTACAGGGGTCCAACTACGAGCAGTACTTC
. | TRBJ2-5 | TRBV9 | TRBD1 | CASSEGTGAPQETQYF | TGTGCCAGCAGCGAGGGGACAGGGGCTCCCCAAGAGACCCAGTACTTC
. | TRBJ2-7 | TRBV5-5 | TRBD2 | CASSFGLGLAYEQYF | TGTGCCAGCAGCTTTGGTCTTGGACTAGCCTACGAGCAGTACTTC
. | TRBJ1-2 | TRBV19 | . | CASSILDSTNYGYTF | TGTGCCAGTAGTATTTTGGACAGCACTAACTATGGCTACACCTTC
. | TRBJ2-1 | TRBV3-1/TRBV3-2 | . | CASSQWTKYNEQFF | TGTGCCAGCAGCCAATGGACTAAGTACAATGAGCAGTTCTTC
. | TRBJ2-1 | TRBV9 | . | CASSEQTAYNEQFF | TGTGCCAGCAGCGAACAAACGGCCTACAATGAGCAGTTCTTC
. | TRBJ2-1 | TRBV3-1/TRBV3-2 | TRBD2 | CASSLLAGDYNEQFF | TGTGCCAGCAGCCTCCTAGCGGGAGACTACAATGAGCAGTTCTTC
. | TRBJ1-5 | TRBV7-9 | . | CASSSNDQGFGNQPQHF | TGTGCCAGCAGCTCAAACGACCAGGGTTTTGGCAATCAGCCCCAGCATTTT
. | TRBJ2-6 | TRBV24-1 | . | CATSEKGGSSGANVLTF | TGTGCCACCAGCGAAAAAGGGGGGAGCTCTGGGGCCAACGTCCTGACTTTC
. | TRBJ2-5 | TRBV5-1 | TRBD2 | CASSSSGTETQYF | TGCGCCAGCAGCTCTAGCGGGACAGAGACCCAGTACTTC
. | TRBJ2-1 | TRBV30 | TRBD2 | CAWSAGRLASGSYNEQFF | TGTGCCTGGAGTGCAGGCCGACTAGCCTCTGGCTCCTACAATGAGCAGTTCTTC
. | TRBJ1-2 | TRBV6-1 | . | CASSEVKGSYGYTF | TGTGCCAGCAGTGAAGTGAAGGGAAGCTATGGCTACACCTTC
. | TRBJ2-5 | TRBV5-1 | . | CASRRTQGQETQYF | TGCGCCAGCCGCCGGACGCAGGGACAAGAGACCCAGTACTTC
. | TRBJ1-1 | TRBV10-1 | . | CASRMTMNTEAFF | TGCGCCAGCAGAATGACCATGAACACTGAAGCTTTCTTT
. | TRBJ1-1 | TRBV3-1/TRBV3-2 | . | CASSQGGRTEAFF | TGTGCCAGCAGTCAAGGGGGGAGGACTGAAGCTTTCTTT
. | TRBJ2-7 | TRBV7-2 | TRBD1 | CASSLEGTGANEQYF | TGTGCCAGCAGCTTAGAGGGGACAGGGGCCAACGAGCAGTACTTC
. | TRBJ2-2 | TRBV7-2 | . | CASSLFAGRDAGELFF | TGTGCCAGCAGCTTATTTGCAGGGCGGGACGCCGGGGAGCTGTTTTTT
. | TRBJ1-1 | TRBV18 | . | CASSRAGGNSEAFF | TGTGCCAGCTCAAGGGCGGGGGGCAACTCTGAAGCTTTCTTT
. | TRBJ1-4 | TRBV18 | . | CASSPRNGNEKLFF | TGTGCCAGCTCACCACGGAACGGTAATGAAAAACTGTTTTTT